These 11 T cell receptor beta chains were all obtained from the same sample, sequenced in a study of blood T cell repertoires in COVID-19 (dated by TCRdb to the early 2020s). To prepare the library, the immunoSEQ multiplex PCR assay was applied. The table comes from immuneACCESS by way of TCRdb, which keeps in-frame sequences with V and J called. Part of the clones is missing from these tables; in studies checked, under half for an unresolved V gene and the rest for unknown reasons. This sample comprises some 110,000 clones, about four fifths of them detected only once. Approximately 4.9% of the sample rests with the top ten. The material sequenced was peripheral blood. These receptors were obtained from a woman in her seventies with acute or convalescent COVID-19.

The chain employs TRBV5-6 and TRBJ2-6; D is unresolved. The germline CDR1 and CDR2 sequences are SGHDT and YYEEEE. Trimming cost V 4 bases and J 0 bases, with 11 bases left between them. The CDR3 sequence is 16 residues long. CDR3 bases: TGTGCCAGCAGCCCTGCAGGCACCTCTGGGGCCAACGTCCTGACTTTC. This codes for CASSPAGTSGANVLTF.

The chain couples TRBV6-2 or TRBV6-3 to TRBJ2-2, with TRBD2 as a possible D gene (5 bases). Germline values: CDR1 MNHEY, CDR2 SVGEGT. V was cut by 0 bases and J by 1 base, with 12 bases left in between. The CDR3 runs to 17 residues. The CDR3 nucleotides are TGTGCCAGCAGTTACTCGAGAGGGAAAAAGAACACCGGGGAGCTGTTTTTT. It yields the protein CASSYSRGKKNTGELFF.

CDR3 sequence reads: CASSLQGSSRAYGYTF. The CDR3 nucleotides read TGTGCCAGCAGCCTGCAGGGCAGCTCTCGGGCCTATGGCTACACCTTC. The V call is TRBV7-8, the J call TRBJ1-2, with a possible D match to TRBD1 (5 bases). V lost 5 bases and J 4 bases, leaving 20 bases between the germline ends. This CDR3 has 16 amino acids. CDR1 is SGHVS and CDR2 is FQNEAQ in the germline V gene.

This clone was found a few times. The chain uses TRBV18 and TRBJ1-2, with TRBD1 matching 7 bases. V gave up 2 bases and J gave up 4 bases; unmatched junction bases: 7. The CDR3 extends over 15 amino acids. CDR1 KGHSH and CDR2 LQKENI come from the germline V gene. CDR3 sequence reads: CASSPRPGGGYGYTF. For the CDR3, the DNA is TGTGCCAGCTCACCAAGGCCAGGGGGTGGCTATGGCTACACCTTC.

The rearrangement uses TRBV15 and TRBJ2-5, with 12 bases aligning to TRBD2. Germline V gives CDR1 LNHNV, CDR2 YYDKDF (reference sequence). After removal of 3 bases from V and 6 bases from J, the junction contained 11 bases not matched to a gene. This CDR3 is 17 amino acids long. The CDR3 is CATSRRPGLAGNKTQYF. CDR3 nucleotides: TGTGCCACCAGCAGGCGCCCCGGACTAGCGGGGAACAAGACCCAGTACTTC.

This chain joins TRBV7-2 and TRBJ2-3; D may be TRBD2 (7 bases). The V end lost 1 base, the J end lost 1 base, and 9 bases lay between the germline ends. In germline, CDR1 is SGHTA, CDR2 FQGNSA. CDR3 length equals 15 residues. CDR3 protein: CASSLGGGGTDTQYF. In DNA, the CDR3 is TGTGCCAGCAGCTTAGGCGGGGGCGGCACAGATACGCAGTATTTT.

The V call is TRBV7-2, the J call TRBJ2-1; 8 bases are a match to TRBD2. With 5 bases clipped from V and 2 bases from J, the junction kept 8 bases outside the gene matches. CDR1 and CDR2 from the germline V gene are SGHTA and FQGNSA. The CDR3 extends over 16 amino acids. The CDR3: CASSPLAGGTYNEQFF. The DNA for the CDR3 is TGTGCCAGCAGCCCGTTGGCGGGGGGCACCTACAATGAGCAGTTCTTC.

J is TRBJ1-4 and V is TRBV12-3 or TRBV12-4; D unclear. Trimming stripped 2 bases from V and 6 bases from J, with 4 bases between. The CDR3 covers 12 residues. CDR3 DNA sequence: TGTGCCAGCAGTTTACCTTATGAAAAACTGTTTTTT. It encodes CASSLPYEKLFF.

V is TRBV11-2 and J is TRBJ2-2; unclear D gene. CDR3 length: 15 amino acids. V was clipped by 0 bases and J by 1 base, with 6 bases between them. Germline-derived CDR1 and CDR2 are SGHAT and FQNNGV. The CDR3 DNA sequence: TGTGCCAGCAGCTTAGAATTCCAGAACACCGGGGAGCTGTTTTTT. Translated: CASSLEFQNTGELFF.

In its sample, this clone was seen once. The genes are TRBV30 and TRBJ1-2, with D possibly being TRBD1 (5 bases). The CDR3 is made up of 12 amino acids. Germline assignment: CDR1 GTSNPN and CDR2 SVGIG (reference sequence). The germline V and J ends were trimmed by 4 bases and 3 bases, with 9 bases remaining between them. CDR3 sequence: CAWMEGYYGYTF. CDR3 bases: TGTGCCTGGATGGAGGGGTACTATGGCTACACCTTC.

This clone was seen only once. This chain connects TRBV7-2 to TRBJ1-1, with 7 bases matching TRBD1. With 5 bases clipped from V and 1 base from J, the junction kept 10 bases outside the gene matches. CDR3 length: 16 amino acids. The germline CDR1 and CDR2 sequences are SGHTA and FQGNSA. CDR3 amino acids: CASSPRGQPRNTEAFF. The CDR3 region has the DNA TGTGCCAGCAGCCCAAGGGGACAGCCAAGGAACACTGAAGCTTTCTTT.